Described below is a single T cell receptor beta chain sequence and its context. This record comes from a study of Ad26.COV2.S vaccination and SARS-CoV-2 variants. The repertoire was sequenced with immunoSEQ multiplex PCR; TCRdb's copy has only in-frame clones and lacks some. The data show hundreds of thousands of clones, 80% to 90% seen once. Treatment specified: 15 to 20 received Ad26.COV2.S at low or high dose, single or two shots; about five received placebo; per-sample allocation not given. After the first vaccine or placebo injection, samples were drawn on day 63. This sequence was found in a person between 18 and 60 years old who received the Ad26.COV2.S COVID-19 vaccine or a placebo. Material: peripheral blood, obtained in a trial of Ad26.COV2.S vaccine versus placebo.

The chain's CDR3 is CASSFLSRVNYGYTF. The CDR3 nucleotides read TGTGCCAGCAGTTTTTTAAGCAGGGTCAACTATGGCTACACCTTC. The V gene is TRBV28, the J gene TRBJ1-2, with a possible D match to TRBD1 (5 bases). V lost 3 bases and J 2 bases, leaving 13 bases between the germline ends. CDR3 size: 15 residues. Germline V gene data show CDR1 as MDHEN and CDR2 as SYDVKM.